These 29 T cell receptor beta chains came from one sample sequenced in a study of breast tumors, draining lymph nodes, adjacent tissues. Using its own MiXCR run on the multiplex PCR reads, TCRdb lists one record per CDR3 protein. The table records 200,000 or so distinct CDR3 sequences, around a third of them present only once. The lymph nodes were axillary draining lymph nodes from breast cancer patients. Sequences were obtained from axillary lymph node tissue. These receptors were taken from a female donor with breast cancer. Some clones in this sample may be carry-over from other donors' samples.

On this clonotype itself: A much larger clone sits a single nucleotide away, making a read error possible. The V and J genes are TRBV6-6 and TRBJ1-4; tentative D call: TRBD1 (5 bases). Looked up from germline, CDR1 is MNHNY and CDR2 is SVGAGI (reference sequence). Trimming removed 2 bases at V and 10 bases at J, with 17 bases between. There are 15 residues in the CDR3. CDR3 sequence reads: CASSYGGGIGGKLFF. The CDR3 DNA sequence: TGTGCCAGCAGTTACGGGGGGGGGATAGGTGGAAAACTGTTTTTT.

The chain is built from TRBV7-3 and TRBJ1-2; D perhaps matches TRBD1 (5 bases). In germline, CDR1 is SGHTA, CDR2 FQGTGA. Trimming shortened V by 1 base and J by 5 bases, and 14 bases separated the two germline ends. The CDR3 has 15 amino acids. The CDR3 DNA reads TGTGCCAGCAGCTTAAGAGGTTCGGGGGTTTATGGCTACACCTTC. Translation: CASSLRGSGVYGYTF. The whole variable domain, filled in from reference TRBV7-3 and TRBJ1-2, reads GAGVSQTPSNKVTEKGKYVELRCDPISGHTALYWYRQSLGQGPEFLIYFQGTGAADDSGLPNDRFFAVRPEGSVSTLKIQRTERGDSAVYLCASSLRGSGVYGYTFGSGTRLTVV.

Of note for this clonotype: Possible read error: a much larger clone is one base away. The chain is built from TRBV18 and TRBJ2-7, with 9 bases identical to TRBD1. V was pared by 6 bases and J by 1 base, with 4 bases of the junction left unmatched. The CDR3 spans 14 residues. Looked up from germline, CDR1 is KGHSH and CDR2 is LQKENI. The CDR3 loop reads CASSGTGSSYEQYF. Written as DNA, the CDR3 is TGTGCCAGCTCCGGGACAGGGTCTTCCTACGAGCAGTACTTC.

This clonotype was counted many times. The chain combines TRBV5-8 with TRBJ2-3, with D maybe TRBD2 (5 bases). The V end lost 3 bases, the J end lost 0 bases, and 14 bases lay between the germline ends. The CDR3 has 16 amino acids. Germline values: CDR1 SGHTS, CDR2 YDEGEE. The CDR3: CASSYGLSVSTDTQYF. The CDR3 nucleotides are TGTGCCAGCAGCTACGGACTGTCAGTCAGCACAGATACGCAGTATTTT.

This clonotype was seen only a few times. The chain is built from TRBV7-8 and TRBJ1-2; D unclear. Germline CDR1 is SGHVS and CDR2 is FQNEAQ. The CDR3 loop spans 13 amino acids. Trimming stripped 1 base from V and 6 bases from J, with 9 bases between. Here the CDR3 reads CASSLDILHGYTF. The DNA for the CDR3 is TGTGCCAGCAGCTTAGACATACTCCATGGCTACACCTTC.

This clonotype was recorded a few times. The rearrangement links TRBV3-1 to TRBJ2-4; TRBD1 might be the D (5 bases). V dropped 0 bases and J dropped 1 base, with 10 bases sitting between them. Germline CDR1 LGHDT, CDR2 YNNKEL (reference sequence). CDR3 size: 16 residues. The CDR3, as DNA: TGTGCCAGCAGCCAAGATAGGGGCTACGCCAAAAACATTCAGTACTTC. Its translation: CASSQDRGYAKNIQYF.

This clonotype came up once. The V gene is TRBV11-3, the J gene TRBJ2-5; D tentatively reads TRBD1 or TRBD2 (6 bases each). Germline CDR1 and CDR2: SGHNT and YENEEA. Trimming took off 4 bases at V and 2 bases at J, with 14 bases between the two ends. The CDR3 covers 15 residues. The CDR3 nucleotides read TGTGCCAGCAGCTCCAATACAGGGACTCAAGAGACCCAGTACTTC. The encoded protein is CASSSNTGTQETQYF.

The chain uses TRBV7-2 and TRBJ1-6; 9 bases match TRBD1. This CDR3 has 16 amino acids. Trimming at V came to 3 bases and at J to 1 base, leaving 1 base not matched to a gene. In germline, CDR1 is SGHTA, CDR2 FQGNSA. CDR3 DNA: TGTGCCAGCAGCTTTGGGACAGGGTCCTATAATTCACCCCTCCACTTT. It codes for CASSFGTGSYNSPLHF.

In regard to this clonotype: A much more abundant neighbour one base away suggests this may be a read error. J is TRBJ1-2 and V is TRBV20-1; D is possibly TRBD1 (5 bases). This CDR3 contains 13 residues. Germline assignment: CDR1 DFQATT and CDR2 SNEGSKA (reference sequence). As DNA, the CDR3 is TGCAGTGCTAGAGTAGATGGGGGTTATGCCTACACCTTC. It encodes CSARVDGGYAYTF.

V gene TRBV2 combines with J gene TRBJ2-2, with a possible D match to TRBD1 (5 bases). With the DNA end fitting TRBJ1-1 better, the J assignment may be wrong. The CDR3 is 15 residues long. CDR1 and CDR2 from the germline V gene are SNHLY and FYNNEI. CDR3: CASSSSRGGNTEAFF. CDR3 bases: TGTGCCAGCTCTAGCTCCCGGGGGGGGAACACTGAAGCTTTCTTT.

This clonotype has only a few counts. This chain links TRBV6-2 or TRBV6-3 with TRBJ1-2; 7 bases agree with TRBD1. The ends lost 5 bases at V and 8 bases at J; junction bases unmatched: 11. Germline CDR1 reads MNHEY; CDR2 reads SVGEGT. CDR3 length equals 14 residues. This CDR3 is CASSPGRTGSGYTF. The CDR3 region has the DNA TGTGCCAGCAGTCCCGGTCGGACAGGCAGCGGCTACACCTTC.

V and J are TRBV6-1 and TRBJ1-4; D unresolved. This CDR3 is 13 amino acids long. V lost 4 bases, J lost 8 bases, and 11 bases lay in between. Per germline, CDR1 MNHNS and CDR2 SASEGT. As DNA, the CDR3 is TGTGCCAGCAGTGGCAGAAAGGACGAAAAACTGTTTTTT. It encodes CASSGRKDEKLFF.

Details on this clonotype: This could be a read error, since a much larger clone is one nucleotide away. The chain uses TRBV5-5 and TRBJ2-6; a weak D match, TRBD1 (5 bases). The CDR3 loop spans 15 amino acids. V was clipped by 4 bases and J by 3 bases, with 11 bases between them. The germline CDR1 and CDR2 sequences are SGHKS and YYEKEE (reference sequence). CDR3 region: CASSAGFSGANVLTF. In DNA, the CDR3 is TGTGCCAGCAGCGCAGGGTTTAGTGGGGCCAACGTCCTGACTTTC. Looking up the rest from reference TRBV5-5 and TRBJ2-6 gives the full variable domain: DAGVTQSPTHLIKTRGQQVTLRCSPISGHKSVSWYQQVLGQGPQFIFQYYEKEERGRGNFPDRFSARQFPNYSSELNVNALLLGDSALYLCASSAGFSGANVLTFGAGSRLTVL.

Worth noting for this clonotype: A much larger clone is a single base away; this may be a read error. The genes are TRBV6-6 and TRBJ2-7; D unclear. V was pared by 6 bases and J by 4 bases, with 10 bases between. Germline CDR1 is MNHNY and CDR2 is SVGAGI (reference sequence). The CDR3 loop spans 12 amino acids. The CDR3 DNA reads TGTGCCAGCAGCCGGACGGAATACGAGCAGTACTTC. The encoded protein is CASSRTEYEQYF.

Points on this clonotype: This may be a read error: a much more frequent sequence differs by one nucleotide. J is TRBJ2-3 and V is TRBV7-2; the match to TRBD2 covers 9 bases. This CDR3 is built from 15 residues. From germline, CDR1 is SGHTA and CDR2 FQGNSA. The CDR3 region has the DNA TGTGCCAGCGGCTTAGCGGGAGTCGGCACAGATACGCAGTATTTT. It specifies CASGLAGVGTDTQYF. The entire variable domain, with the rest obtained from reference TRBV7-2 and TRBJ2-3, is as follows: GAGVSQSPSNKVTEKGKDVELRCDPISGHTALYWYRQSLGQGLEFLIYFQGNSAPDKSGLPSDRFSAERTGGSVSTLTIQRTQQEDSAVYLCASGLAGVGTDTQYFGPGTRLTVL.

This clonotype was found many times. The chain couples TRBV6-5 to TRBJ1-2, with D hard to call. The CDR3 spans 16 residues. Germline assignment: CDR1 MNHEY and CDR2 SVGAGI. Between the trimmed V and J ends, which lost 7 bases and 3 bases, there was a span of 21 bases. CDR3 DNA sequence: TGTGCCAGCACCTCACCTAGGGAGGGAAAGCACTATGGCTACACCTTC. This codes for CASTSPREGKHYGYTF.

This chain uses TRBV20-1 with TRBJ1-2; D unclear. V gave up 1 base and J gave up 12 bases, with 21 bases separating them. The CDR3 has 14 amino acids. The germline CDR1 and CDR2 sequences are DFQATT and SNEGSKA (reference sequence). The CDR3 is CSARGTAPNSGNTF. The CDR3 coding sequence is TGCAGTGCTAGAGGCACCGCACCGAACTCTGGAAACACCTTC.

As to this clonotype: A read error may produce the germline difference seen at one junction end. The chain couples TRBV5-5 to TRBJ2-5; D is ambiguous. The germline V gene encodes CDR1 SGHKS and CDR2 YYEKEE (reference sequence). The CDR3 spans 14 residues. Here the CDR3 DNA reads TGTGCCCGCAGCTTGCGTCAGGCAACGGAGACCCAGTACTTC. It specifies CARSLRQATETQYF. The whole variable domain, remainder taken from reference TRBV5-5 and TRBJ2-5, is DAGVTQSPTHLIKTRGQQVTLRCSPISGHKSVSWYQQVLGQGPQFIFQYYEKEERGRGNFPDRFSARQFPNYSSELNVNALLLGDSALYLCARSLRQATETQYFGPGTRLLVL.

There are many counts of this clonotype. This rearrangement joins TRBV15 to TRBJ2-7; possibly TRBD1 for D (5 bases). Germline V CDR1 and CDR2: LNHNV, YYDKDF (reference sequence). CDR3 length: 15 residues. The V and J ends lost 5 bases and 0 bases respectively, with 14 bases between them. The CDR3 loop reads CATSPRVGVSYEQYF. In DNA form, the CDR3 reads TGTGCCACCAGCCCTAGGGTAGGGGTCTCCTACGAGCAGTACTTC.

This clonotype occurred many times. V and J are TRBV4-1 and TRBJ2-1; D is unclear. The CDR3 is 15 residues long. The germline V gene has CDR1 MGHRA and CDR2 YSYEKL. Trimming took 4 bases from V and 9 from J, leaving 19 bases between them. The CDR3 loop is CASSRQGIVGGEQFF. The CDR3 nucleotides are TGCGCCAGCAGCCGACAAGGGATCGTAGGCGGTGAGCAGTTCTTC.

J is TRBJ2-4 and V is TRBV9; D may be TRBD2 (6 bases). CDR1 SGDLS and CDR2 YYNGEE come from the germline V gene. CDR3 length: 18 amino acids. V was trimmed by 5 bases and J by 1 base, leaving 22 bases between them. Here the CDR3 reads CASRFGHSSGGAKNIQYF. As DNA, the CDR3 is TGTGCCAGCAGATTTGGCCATTCCTCTGGGGGGGCCAAAAACATTCAGTACTTC.

As for this clonotype: A single base separates this from a much larger clone, so it may be a read error. The chain recombines TRBV28 with TRBJ2-2; D remains ambiguous. From germline, CDR1 is MDHEN and CDR2 SYDVKM. The CDR3 covers 13 residues. Deletions cut 7 bases from V and 0 bases from J, with 6 bases between. CDR3 loop: CASTPSNTGELFF. CDR3 in DNA: TGTGCCAGCACCCCTTCGAACACCGGGGAGCTGTTTTTT.

The chain recombines TRBV29-1 with TRBJ2-5; TRBD2 matches 8 bases. V was pared by 8 bases and J by 2 bases, with 10 bases of the junction left unmatched. Germline CDR1 SQVTM, CDR2 ANQGSEA. The CDR3 spans 14 residues. The chain's CDR3 is CSSPGGPLQETQYF. The CDR3 DNA reads TGCAGCTCACCGGGGGGGCCTCTACAAGAGACCCAGTACTTC.

The CDR3: CATSRYSGPNTGELFF. For the CDR3, the DNA is TGTGCCACCAGCAGATATAGCGGACCGAACACCGGGGAGCTGTTTTTT. The chain joins TRBV15 to TRBJ2-2; a possible D gene is TRBD2 (6 bases). The V gene lost 2 bases and the J gene lost 0 bases, with 10 bases spanning the gap. Germline CDR1 reads LNHNV; CDR2 reads YYDKDF (reference sequence). This CDR3 contains 16 residues.

On this clonotype: A much larger clone is a single base away; this may be a read error. J is TRBJ2-7 and V is TRBV30; 11 bases are a match to TRBD2. Germline CDR1 is GTSNPN and CDR2 is SVGIG (reference sequence). The CDR3 has 15 amino acids. The trim removed 5 bases at V and 1 base at J, leaving 7 bases unmatched. As DNA, the CDR3 is TGTGCCTGGGCCGGACTAGCGGGCCCATCCTACGAGCAGTACTTC. Translating gives CAWAGLAGPSYEQYF.

This clonotype was recorded many times. The V call is TRBV4-1, the J call TRBJ2-6; TRBD1 might be the D (5 bases). Trimming stripped 0 bases from V and 7 bases from J, with 10 bases between. Germline V CDR1 and CDR2: MGHRA, YSYEKL. There are 15 residues in the CDR3. CDR3 amino acids: CASSQDGAFANVLTF. The CDR3 DNA reads as TGCGCCAGCAGCCAAGATGGGGCCTTCGCCAACGTCCTGACTTTC.

About this clonotype itself: Just one base apart from a much larger clone, this may be a read error. V gene TRBV13 combines with J gene TRBJ2-1; D perhaps matches TRBD2 (7 bases). CDR3 size: 17 residues. Germline values: CDR1 PRHDT, CDR2 FYEKMQ (reference sequence). Trimming stripped 2 bases from V and 8 bases from J, with 22 bases between. CDR3 amino acids: CASSLSKGGRAFDEQFF. The CDR3 bases are TGTGCCAGCAGCTTATCTAAAGGGGGGAGGGCCTTCGATGAGCAGTTCTTC.

This clonotype was seen ten or more times. The genes are TRBV7-9 and TRBJ1-4, with TRBD1 matching 7 bases. Germline V gene lookup returns CDR1 SEHNR and CDR2 FQNEAQ (reference sequence). Trimming removed 5 bases from V and 2 bases from J; junction bases left unmatched: 5. The length of the CDR3 is 15 residues. The CDR3 is CASSPRQGTNEKLFF. CDR3 DNA: TGTGCCAGCAGCCCCAGACAGGGCACTAATGAAAAACTGTTTTTT.

A few counts support this clonotype. A much larger clone lies a single base off, so this may be a read error. The CDR3 sequence: CASTQREGTDTQYF. The CDR3 DNA is TGTGCCAGCACGCAGCGGGAGGGCACAGATACGCAGTATTTT. The chain joins TRBV6-4 to TRBJ2-3; TRBD2 matches at 9 bases. Looked up from germline, CDR1 is MRHNA and CDR2 is SNTAGT. Germline trimming cut 7 bases from V and 1 base from J; bases unmatched to any gene: 3. This CDR3 has 14 residues.